This entry concerns a single T cell receptor beta chain. The antigen remains unidentified. The data were obtained in a study of T cell clones after liver transplantation. The repertoire was sequenced with immunoSEQ multiplex PCR; TCRdb's copy has only in-frame clones and lacks some. This sample carries about 33,000 clones, around 94% of them seen once, and the ten largest clones take 20% to 30%. Broader study findings: Graft donor-reactive T cells possibly entered the graft instead of undergoing deletion.

This CDR3 region has 13 residues. CDR1 is SGHRS, CDR2 YFSETQ, per germline. V was pared by 1 base and J by 5 bases, with 6 bases between. This specimen was CD8+ T cells from blood, taken 12 months after liver transplant. The clonotype originates from a human patient who received a liver transplant. Some T cells may be graft donor cells. The gene calls are TRBV5-1 and TRBJ2-2; the D is unclear. The CDR3: CASSLRATGELFF. CDR3 DNA sequence: TGCGCCAGCAGCTTGAGGGCGACCGGGGAGCTGTTTTTT.